This paragraph covers one T cell receptor (beta chain) sequence. There is no known antigen for this receptor. No base-level quality is on record; no much larger clone is a single base apart. Library preparation was by the immunoSEQ multiplex PCR assay. TCRdb re-hosts the immuneACCESS table, in-frame sequences only. Its copies lack some clones; in the studies checked, an unresolved V gene accounts for under half of them, and the cause for the rest is not known. For this sample the table gives about 100,000 clones, of which 95% to 96% were detected only once. Clones ranked in the top ten supply 0.2% to 0.25% of the sample. This record comes from a study of technical replicates of blood from several donors (dated 2017 in TCRdb). The CDR3 sequence holds 15 residues, the cysteine and phenylalanine included. The read is trimmed to its CDR3 DNA, 45 bases read in frame from base 1. Relative to germline, V is 6 bases shorter and J is 4 bases shorter, with 17 bases between their ends. Based on the germline V gene (reference sequence), the CDR1 and CDR2 sequences are WNHNN and SYGVQD.

This TCR was recovered from a human donor in good health. The sequence is built from TRBV10-1 and TRBJ2-3; matching of 6 bases hints at TRBD1 as the D gene. Sequencing used T cells isolated from PBMCs. The bases read TGCGCCAGCAGCGATCGGGGACATGGGCCAGATACGCAGTATTTT. Its protein reads: CASSDRGHGPDTQYF.